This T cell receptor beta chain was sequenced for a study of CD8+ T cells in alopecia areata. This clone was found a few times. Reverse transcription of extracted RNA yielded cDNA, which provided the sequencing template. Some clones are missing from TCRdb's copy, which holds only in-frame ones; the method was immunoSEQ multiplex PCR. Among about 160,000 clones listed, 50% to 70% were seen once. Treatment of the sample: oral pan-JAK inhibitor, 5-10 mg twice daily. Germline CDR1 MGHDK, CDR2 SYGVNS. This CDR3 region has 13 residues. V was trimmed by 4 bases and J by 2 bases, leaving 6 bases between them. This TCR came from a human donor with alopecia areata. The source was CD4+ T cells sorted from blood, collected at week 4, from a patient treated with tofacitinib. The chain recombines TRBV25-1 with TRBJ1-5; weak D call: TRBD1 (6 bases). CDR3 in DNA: TGTGCCAGCAGTGCAGGGGGCAATCAGCCCCAGCATTTT. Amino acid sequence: CASSAGGNQPQHF.